The clone carrying this T cell receptor beta chain was counted between two and nine times. Antigen specificity is unknown. This sample is part of a study of vaccination effects on CD4 cells after COVID-19. Antigen-specific CD4+ T cell clonotypes were called by their expansion after viral peptide-pool culture in ViraFEST. The culture ran for roughly ten days before CD4+ T cells were isolated. Testing of the vaccine recipients showed negative nucleocapsid antibodies and no prior SARS-CoV-2 infection. Wells containing approximately 2 million PBMC each were cultured with 10 IU/ml IL-2 and around 10 ug/ml peptides. Half the medium was replaced with IL-2 medium on days 3 and 7. Study observations and caveats: The study, lacking early post-infection timepoints, had few convalescent patients. Clones induced by infection and by vaccine showed marked clonal contraction late after vaccination.

TCRdb's copy holds only in-frame clones and misses some; the assay was immunoSEQ multiplex PCR. The data hold about 40,000 clones, with around 67% observed a single time. CDR3 length equals 17 residues. This specimen was CD4+ T cells from PBMCs cultured with SARS-CoV-2 spike peptides, taken before COVID-19 vaccination. This chain uses TRBV21-1 with TRBJ2-2; the table calls TRBD1, which could not be checked here. TRBV21-1 is termed a pseudogene. This TCR derives from a human donor who received a COVID-19 vaccine. The CDR3 protein is CASSKELEQSNTGELFF. DNA of the CDR3: TGTGCCAGCAGCAAAGAGCTGGAACAGTCGAACACCGGGGAGCTGTTTTTT.